This T cell receptor beta chain appears in the sequencing data of a study of blood T cell repertoires in COVID-19 (dated by TCRdb to the early 2020s). As for the study more broadly: Collaborator samples came from the United States, Italy and Spain and covered acute and convalescent phases of COVID-19. Samples were obtained from the ongoing ImmuneRACE study (first 160 participants) and from about 1,300 subjects provided by 6 global collaborators. Nearly every sample came with metadata listing a de-identified subject ID, COVID-19 status, age in years and sex. Subjects who had been exposed to COVID-19, were actively infected with it, or had recovered from it provided the deeply sampled blood TCRbeta repertoires that made up the dataset. HLA class I and class II types, where available, came from metadata supplied by the sample provider rather than from assay-based typing. The prospective study material was composed of cDNA or gDNA derived from T cells, B-cell-depleted T cells, or PBMCs. A freely available public database, intended as a resource for researchers studying the immune response to SARS-CoV-2, is where the repertoires were released.

The immunoSEQ Assay, a bias-controlled multiplex PCR, was used to amplify TCRbeta CDR3 regions from genomic DNA. The paper's processing steps were these. Nucleated cell counts per sample were estimated from amplification of reference gene primers within the assay. To quantify the absolute abundance of each unique TCRbeta CDR3 rearrangement, sequence reads were collapsed and filtered. For each sample, productive Simpson clonality was calculated by taking the square root of Simpson's diversity index across productive rearrangements. As stored in TCRdb, this immuneACCESS dataset retains in-frame rearrangements with V and J assigned. A fraction of the clones does not appear; measured against another copy, unresolved V genes explain less than half of the discrepancy, and the remainder lacks a known reason. V and J calls and clone size follow that table, whereas D and trimming were derived from the DNA. Here the sample has about 250,000 clones; about 83% occur a single time. The top ten hold 5.7% of the sample.

Here is what the overall study found, with its caveats: The quantity of clinical and demographic metadata differed by source and by participant and was supplied without curation.

Collaborating institutions collected whole blood in K2EDTA tubes following their own protocols. For TCRbeta analysis, collaborator samples were shipped as frozen whole blood, as isolated PBMCs, or as DNA extracted from either sample type. A note on this clone: The clone's antigen remains unknown. No qualities accompany the bases; no much larger clone lies one base away.

Here V drops 6 bases and J drops 2 bases, and the junction holds 10 bases not matched to any gene. Reading the germline V gene gives CDR1 MNHEY and CDR2 SVGEGT. Its CDR3 holds 17 amino acids, cysteine through phenylalanine. This entry keeps only the CDR3 DNA: 51 bases, framed from base 1. This TCR derives from a man aged 80 or over with acute or convalescent COVID-19. The rearrangement combines TRBV6-2 or TRBV6-3 with TRBJ1-5; 10 of the junction bases match TRBD1. Material: peripheral blood. The CDR3 region: CASSPTTGTGGNQPQHF. The nucleotide sequence is TGTGCCAGCAGCCCTACCACGGGGACAGGGGGCAATCAGCCCCAGCATTTT.